The present entry profiles one T cell receptor (beta chain) with its context. Its antigen is as yet unknown. The data were obtained in a study of cytomegalovirus exposure and HLA in healthy donors. On the study more broadly: It was reported in a later analysis that the 100 to 150 validation repertoires used the same platform as the 650 to 800 first-cohort repertoires.

The protocol was immunoSEQ multiplex PCR, while the TCRdb copy is restricted to in-frame clones and leaves out a portion. The data show roughly 150,000 clones, about nine tenths seen once. V was trimmed by 4 bases and J by 5 bases, leaving 11 bases between them. CDR1 is SGHVS, CDR2 FQNEAQ, per germline. The length of the CDR3 is 13 residues. Among the roughly 110 subjects of the validation cohort, separate from the roughly 700-subject first cohort, were the donors. The study's findings and limits: Some public TCRs appeared in many individuals, while most sequences were rare. In vitro checks showed that a few CMV-associated chains really do target CMV antigens.

The sequencing sample was made of PBMCs. The chain recombines TRBV7-8 with TRBJ2-5, with D possibly matching TRBD2 (6 bases). This receptor was obtained from a woman aged 30 to 39 in good health and CMV-seronegative. The DNA for the CDR3 is TGTGCCAGCAGCTGGGGGACTTGGGAGACCCAGTACTTC. Translation gives CASSWGTWETQYF.